The text below deals with one T cell receptor (beta chain). Antigen unknown. This specimen comes from a study of T cell responses to AZD1222 COVID-19 vaccine. Study context: Pooled together were second doses at about 4 or about 12 weeks.

The CDR3 consists of 15 residues. CDR1 SNHLY and CDR2 FYNNEI come from the germline V gene. V was cut by 3 bases and J by 2 bases, with 14 bases left in between. Data came from immunoSEQ multiplex PCR; TCRdb stores just in-frame clones and leaves some out. The sample holds 150,000 to 200,000 clones, roughly 87% seen once. Study conclusions and caveats: Only five to seven AZD1222 recipients were seropositive at baseline. Dominant CD4 TCR responses targeted spike regions 160-218 and 743-854. After the peak T cell response, and only then, were repertoires sampled.

The sample here was peripheral blood, taken on day 0 of AZD1222 vaccination. The J gene is TRBJ2-7, the V gene TRBV2, with D hard to call. This receptor was taken from an adult in good health. The CDR3 sequence is CASSEMQIKTYEQYF. For the CDR3, the DNA is TGTGCCAGCAGTGAGATGCAGATCAAGACCTACGAGCAGTACTTC.